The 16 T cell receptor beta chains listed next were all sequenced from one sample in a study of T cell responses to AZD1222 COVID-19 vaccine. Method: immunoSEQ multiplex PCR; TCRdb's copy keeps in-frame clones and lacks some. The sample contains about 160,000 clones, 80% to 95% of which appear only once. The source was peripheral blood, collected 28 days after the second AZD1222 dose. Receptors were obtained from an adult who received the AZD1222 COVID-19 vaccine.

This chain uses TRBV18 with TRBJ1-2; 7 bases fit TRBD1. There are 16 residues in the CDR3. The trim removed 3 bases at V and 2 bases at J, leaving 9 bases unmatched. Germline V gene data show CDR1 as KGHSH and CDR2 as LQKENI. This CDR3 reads CASSPIEGGVNYGYTF. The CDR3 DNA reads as TGTGCCAGCTCACCGATTGAAGGGGGCGTGAACTATGGCTACACCTTC.

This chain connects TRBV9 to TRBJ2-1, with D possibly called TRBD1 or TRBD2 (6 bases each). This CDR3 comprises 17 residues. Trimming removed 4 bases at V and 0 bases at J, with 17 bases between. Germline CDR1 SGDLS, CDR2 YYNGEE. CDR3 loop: CASSPRLRGHSYNEQFF. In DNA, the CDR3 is TGTGCCAGCAGCCCAAGGTTGCGGGGACACTCCTACAATGAGCAGTTCTTC. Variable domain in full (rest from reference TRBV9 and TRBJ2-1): DSGVTQTPKHLITATGQRVTLRCSPRSGDLSVYWYQQSLDQGLQFLIQYYNGEERAKGNILERFSAQQFPDLHSELNLSSLELGDSALYFCASSPRLRGHSYNEQFFGPGTRLTVL.

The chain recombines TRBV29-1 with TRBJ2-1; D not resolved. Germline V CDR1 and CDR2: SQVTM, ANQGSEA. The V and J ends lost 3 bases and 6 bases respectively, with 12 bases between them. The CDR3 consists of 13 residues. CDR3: CSVEWRFPNEQFF. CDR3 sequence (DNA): TGCAGCGTTGAGTGGCGGTTCCCCAATGAGCAGTTCTTC.

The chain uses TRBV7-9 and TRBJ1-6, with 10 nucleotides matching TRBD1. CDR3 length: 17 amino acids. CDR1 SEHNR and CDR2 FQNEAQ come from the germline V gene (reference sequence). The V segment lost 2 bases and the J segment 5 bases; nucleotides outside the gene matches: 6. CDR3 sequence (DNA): TGTGCCAGCAGCTTATCCGGGACAGGGGACCATAATTCACCCCTCCACTTT. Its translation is CASSLSGTGDHNSPLHF.

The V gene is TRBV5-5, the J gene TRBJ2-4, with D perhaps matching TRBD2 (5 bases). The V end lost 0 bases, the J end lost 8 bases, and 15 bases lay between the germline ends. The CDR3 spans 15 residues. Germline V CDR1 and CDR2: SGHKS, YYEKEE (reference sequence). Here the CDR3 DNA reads TGTGCCAGCAGCTTGGCCATCGGGGTATGGGACATTCAGTACTTC. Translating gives CASSLAIGVWDIQYF.

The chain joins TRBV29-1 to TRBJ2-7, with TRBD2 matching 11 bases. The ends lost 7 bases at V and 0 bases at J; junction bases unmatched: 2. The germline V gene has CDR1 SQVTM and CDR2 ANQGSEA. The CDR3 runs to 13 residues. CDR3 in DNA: TGCAGCGGGGGGACTAGCGGCTCCTACGAGCAGTACTTC. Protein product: CSGGTSGSYEQYF.

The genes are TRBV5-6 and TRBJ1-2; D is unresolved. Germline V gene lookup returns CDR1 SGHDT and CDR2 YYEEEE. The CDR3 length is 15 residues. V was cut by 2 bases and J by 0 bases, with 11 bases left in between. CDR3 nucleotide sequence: TGTGCCAGCAGCTTTCTTGCCGCCGCTAACTATGGCTACACCTTC. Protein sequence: CASSFLAAANYGYTF.

CDR3 amino acids: CAISEGAYNEQFF. DNA for the CDR3: TGTGCCATCAGTGAAGGGGCCTACAATGAGCAGTTCTTC. The chain carries TRBV10-3 and TRBJ2-1, with D possibly TRBD1 on 5 matching bases. The CDR3 sequence is 13 residues long. Trimming took 3 bases from V and 2 from J, leaving 5 bases between them. Germline assignment: CDR1 ENHRY and CDR2 SYGVKD.

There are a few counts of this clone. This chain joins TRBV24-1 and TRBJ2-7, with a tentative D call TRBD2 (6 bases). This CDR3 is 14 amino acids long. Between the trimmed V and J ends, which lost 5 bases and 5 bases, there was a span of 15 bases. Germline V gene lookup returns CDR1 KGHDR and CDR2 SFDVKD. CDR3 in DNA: TGTGCCACCAGTGTGGGGGGTTTCGGCGACGAGCAGTACTTC. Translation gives CATSVGGFGDEQYF.

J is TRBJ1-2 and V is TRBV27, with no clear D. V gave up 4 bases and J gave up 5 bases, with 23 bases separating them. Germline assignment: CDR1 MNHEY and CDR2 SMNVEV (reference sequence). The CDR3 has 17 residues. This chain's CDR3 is CASSSLGSPRGAYGYTF. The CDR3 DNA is TGTGCCAGCAGTTCCCTGGGATCCCCCCGCGGCGCTTATGGCTACACCTTC.

The CDR3 loop reads CASSLDQGARRSYEQYF. The CDR3 DNA sequence: TGTGCCAGCAGCTTAGATCAGGGGGCGCGGCGTTCCTACGAGCAGTACTTC. The rearrangement uses TRBV11-3 and TRBJ2-7; the match to TRBD1 covers 8 bases. The CDR3 covers 17 residues. V lost 0 bases to trimming and J lost 1 base; unmatched junction nucleotides: 8. The germline gives CDR1 SGHNT, CDR2 YENEEA.

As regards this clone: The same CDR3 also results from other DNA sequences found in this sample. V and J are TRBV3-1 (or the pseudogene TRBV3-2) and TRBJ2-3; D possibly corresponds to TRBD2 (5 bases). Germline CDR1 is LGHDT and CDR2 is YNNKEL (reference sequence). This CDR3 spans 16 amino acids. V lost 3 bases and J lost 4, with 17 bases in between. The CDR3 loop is CASSQALERRADTQYF. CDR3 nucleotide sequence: TGTGCCAGCAGCCAGGCACTAGAGCGCCGGGCAGATACGCAGTATTTT.

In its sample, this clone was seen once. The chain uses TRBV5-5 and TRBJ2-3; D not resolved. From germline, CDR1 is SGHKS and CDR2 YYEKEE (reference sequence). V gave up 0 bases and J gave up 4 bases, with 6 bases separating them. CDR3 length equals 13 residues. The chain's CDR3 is CASSLDSPDTQYF. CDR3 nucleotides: TGTGCCAGCAGCTTGGACAGTCCAGATACGCAGTATTTT. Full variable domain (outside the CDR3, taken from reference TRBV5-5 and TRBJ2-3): DAGVTQSPTHLIKTRGQQVTLRCSPISGHKSVSWYQQVLGQGPQFIFQYYEKEERGRGNFPDRFSARQFPNYSSELNVNALLLGDSALYLCASSLDSPDTQYFGPGTRLTVL.

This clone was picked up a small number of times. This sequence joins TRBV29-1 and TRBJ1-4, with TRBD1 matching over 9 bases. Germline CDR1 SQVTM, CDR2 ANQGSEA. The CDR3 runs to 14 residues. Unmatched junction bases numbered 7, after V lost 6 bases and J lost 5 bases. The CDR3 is CSVRPGTGNEKLFF. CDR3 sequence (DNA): TGCAGCGTAAGACCCGGGACAGGGAATGAAAAACTGTTTTTT.

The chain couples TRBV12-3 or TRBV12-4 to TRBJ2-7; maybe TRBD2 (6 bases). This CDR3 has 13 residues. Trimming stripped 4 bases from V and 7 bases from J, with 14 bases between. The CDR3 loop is CASSSLNAGEQYF. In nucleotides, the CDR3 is TGTGCCAGCAGTTCCCTGAACGCGGGGGAGCAGTACTTC.

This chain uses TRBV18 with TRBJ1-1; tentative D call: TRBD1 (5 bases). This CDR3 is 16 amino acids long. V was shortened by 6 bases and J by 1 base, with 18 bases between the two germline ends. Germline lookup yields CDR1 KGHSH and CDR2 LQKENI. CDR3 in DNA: TGTGCCAGCTCTCCAAGGGTAGTGACAGCGAACACTGAAGCTTTCTTT. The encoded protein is CASSPRVVTANTEAFF.